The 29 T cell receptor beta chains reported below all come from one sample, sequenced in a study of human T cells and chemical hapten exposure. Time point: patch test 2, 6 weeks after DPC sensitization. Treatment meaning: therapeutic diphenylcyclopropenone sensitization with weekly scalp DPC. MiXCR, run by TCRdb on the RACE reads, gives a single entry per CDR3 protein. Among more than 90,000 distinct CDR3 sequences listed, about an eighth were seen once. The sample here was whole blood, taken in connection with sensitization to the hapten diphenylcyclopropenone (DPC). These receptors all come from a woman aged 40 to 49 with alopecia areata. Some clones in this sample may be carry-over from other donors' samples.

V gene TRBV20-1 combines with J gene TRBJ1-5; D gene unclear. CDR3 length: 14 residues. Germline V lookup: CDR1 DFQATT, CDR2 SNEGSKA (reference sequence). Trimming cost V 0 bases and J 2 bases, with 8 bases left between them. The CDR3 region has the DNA TGCAGTGCTAGAGAGTCGAACGGCAATCAGCCCCAGCATTTT. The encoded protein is CSARESNGNQPQHF.

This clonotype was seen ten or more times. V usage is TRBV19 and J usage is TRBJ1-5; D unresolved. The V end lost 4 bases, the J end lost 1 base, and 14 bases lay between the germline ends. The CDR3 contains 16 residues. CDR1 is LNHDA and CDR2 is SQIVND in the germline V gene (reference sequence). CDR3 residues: CASSNARGRSNQPQHF. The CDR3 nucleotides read TGTGCCAGTAGTAATGCTCGGGGTAGGAGCAATCAGCCCCAGCATTTT. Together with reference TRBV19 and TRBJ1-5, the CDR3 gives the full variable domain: DGGITQSPKYLFRKEGQNVTLSCEQNLNHDAMYWYRQDPGQGLRLIYYSQIVNDFQKGDIAEGYSVSREKKESFPLTVTSAQKNPTAFYLCASSNARGRSNQPQHFGDGTRLSIL.

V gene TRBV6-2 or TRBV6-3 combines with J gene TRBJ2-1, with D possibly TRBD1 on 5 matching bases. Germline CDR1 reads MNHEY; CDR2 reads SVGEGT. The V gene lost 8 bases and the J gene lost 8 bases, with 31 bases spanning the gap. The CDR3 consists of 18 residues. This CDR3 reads CASVNNAMLRKGNDEQFF. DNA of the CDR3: TGTGCCAGCGTGAATAATGCGATGCTGAGAAAGGGGAATGATGAGCAGTTCTTC.

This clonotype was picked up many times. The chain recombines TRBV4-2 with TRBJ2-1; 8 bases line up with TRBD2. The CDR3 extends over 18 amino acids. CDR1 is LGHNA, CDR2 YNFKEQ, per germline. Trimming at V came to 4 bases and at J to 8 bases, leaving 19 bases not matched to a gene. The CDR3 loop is CASSPTFRAAGAVYEQFF. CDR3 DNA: TGTGCCAGCAGCCCCACCTTCAGGGCAGCGGGGGCCGTCTATGAGCAGTTCTTC.

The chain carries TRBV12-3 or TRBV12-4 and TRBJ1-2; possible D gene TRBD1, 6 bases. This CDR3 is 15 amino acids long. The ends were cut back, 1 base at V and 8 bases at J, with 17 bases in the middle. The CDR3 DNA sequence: TGTGCCAGCAGTTTAGAGACAGGTCCCTCTTTGGGCTACACCTTC. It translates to CASSLETGPSLGYTF.

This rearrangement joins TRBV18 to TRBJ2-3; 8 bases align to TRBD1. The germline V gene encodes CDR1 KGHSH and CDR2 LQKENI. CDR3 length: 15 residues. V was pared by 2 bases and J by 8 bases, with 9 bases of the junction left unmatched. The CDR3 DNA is TGTGCCAGCTCACCAGGTGGGACAGGATCGTTTACGCAGTATTTT. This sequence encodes CASSPGGTGSFTQYF.

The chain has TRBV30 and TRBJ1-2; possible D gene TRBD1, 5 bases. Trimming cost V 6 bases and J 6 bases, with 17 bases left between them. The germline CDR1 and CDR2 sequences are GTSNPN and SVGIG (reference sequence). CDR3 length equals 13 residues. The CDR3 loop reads CACTSQGGNGYTF. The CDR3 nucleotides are TGTGCCTGTACTTCCCAGGGAGGAAATGGCTACACCTTC.

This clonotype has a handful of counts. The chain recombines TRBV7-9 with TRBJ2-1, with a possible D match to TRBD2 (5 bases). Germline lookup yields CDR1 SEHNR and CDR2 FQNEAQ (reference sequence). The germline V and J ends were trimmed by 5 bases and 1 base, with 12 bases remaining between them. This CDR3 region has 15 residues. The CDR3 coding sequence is TGTGCCAGCAGCCCGAGCGGACTGTCCTACAATGAGCAGTTCTTC. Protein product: CASSPSGLSYNEQFF.

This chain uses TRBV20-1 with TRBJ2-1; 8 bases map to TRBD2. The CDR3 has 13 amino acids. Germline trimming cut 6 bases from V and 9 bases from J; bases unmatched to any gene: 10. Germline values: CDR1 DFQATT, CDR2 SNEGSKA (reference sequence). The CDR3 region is CSAPPGAGGEQFF. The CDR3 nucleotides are TGCAGTGCCCCCCCGGGTGCGGGGGGTGAGCAGTTCTTC.

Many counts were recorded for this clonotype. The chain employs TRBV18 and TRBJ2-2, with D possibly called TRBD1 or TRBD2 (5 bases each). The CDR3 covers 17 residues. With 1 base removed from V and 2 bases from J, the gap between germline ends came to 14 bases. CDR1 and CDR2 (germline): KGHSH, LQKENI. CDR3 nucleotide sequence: TGTGCCAGCTCACCACGGGGGACCGGCAGCAACACCGGGGAGCTGTTTTTT. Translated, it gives CASSPRGTGSNTGELFF. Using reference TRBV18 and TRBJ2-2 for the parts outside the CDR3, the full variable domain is NAGVMQNPRHLVRRRGQEARLRCSPMKGHSHVYWYRQLPEEGLKFMVYLQKENIIDESGMPKERFSAEFPKEGPSILRIQQVVRGDSAAYFCASSPRGTGSNTGELFFGEGSRLTVL.

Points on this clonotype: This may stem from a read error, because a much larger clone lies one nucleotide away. DNA of the CDR3: TGTGCCAGCATTCGACTAGTGGTCGCAGATATGCAGTATTTT. This codes for CASIRLVVADMQYF. The chain has TRBV2 and TRBJ2-3; perhaps TRBD2 as D (6 bases). CDR3 length equals 14 residues. Germline V gives CDR1 SNHLY, CDR2 FYNNEI.

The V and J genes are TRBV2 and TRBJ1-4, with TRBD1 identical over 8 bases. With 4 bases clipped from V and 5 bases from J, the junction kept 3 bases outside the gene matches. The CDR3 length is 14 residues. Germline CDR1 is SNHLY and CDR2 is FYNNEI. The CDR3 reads CASSGQGQNEKLFF. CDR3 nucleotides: TGTGCCAGCAGTGGACAGGGGCAAAATGAAAAACTGTTTTTT.

The CDR3 here is CASSLVPRGQVRAFF. CDR3 DNA: TGTGCCAGCAGCTTAGTTCCCAGGGGACAAGTTAGAGCTTTCTTT. The chain recombines TRBV11-2 with TRBJ1-1; possible D gene TRBD1, 6 bases. The CDR3 is made up of 15 amino acids. V lost 1 base and J lost 10, with 19 bases in between. CDR1 is SGHAT, CDR2 FQNNGV, per germline.

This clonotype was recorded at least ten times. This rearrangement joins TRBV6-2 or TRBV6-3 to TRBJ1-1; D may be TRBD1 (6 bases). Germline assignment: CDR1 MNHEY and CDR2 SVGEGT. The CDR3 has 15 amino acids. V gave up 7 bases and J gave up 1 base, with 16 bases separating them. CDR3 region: CASTTIGRGNTEAFF. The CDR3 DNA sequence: TGTGCCAGCACCACTATAGGCAGGGGGAACACTGAAGCTTTCTTT.

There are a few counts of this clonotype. Written as DNA, the CDR3 is TGTGCCAGCAGCTTACGGGGGGGGTCAGCAGATACGCAGTATTTT. Translated, it gives CASSLRGGSADTQYF. The chain employs TRBV11-2 and TRBJ2-3; 8 bases line up with TRBD2. The CDR3 length is 15 residues. CDR1 is SGHAT, CDR2 FQNNGV, per germline. J gave up 4 bases and V 2 bases, and 5 bases lay outside the gene matches.

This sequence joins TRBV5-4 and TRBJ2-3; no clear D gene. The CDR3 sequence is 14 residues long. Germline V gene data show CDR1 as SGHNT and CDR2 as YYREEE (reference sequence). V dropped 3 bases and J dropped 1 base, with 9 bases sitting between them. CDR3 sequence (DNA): TGTGCCAGCAGCTGGGGAACTGGCACAGATACGCAGTATTTT. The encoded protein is CASSWGTGTDTQYF.

CDR3: CASSVAGELFF. In nucleotides, the CDR3 is TGTGCCAGCAGCGTAGCCGGGGAGCTGTTTTTT. The chain couples TRBV12-3 or TRBV12-4 to TRBJ2-2, with no clear D. The CDR3 sequence is 11 residues long. Trimming removed 6 bases from V and 6 bases from J, with 5 bases in between.

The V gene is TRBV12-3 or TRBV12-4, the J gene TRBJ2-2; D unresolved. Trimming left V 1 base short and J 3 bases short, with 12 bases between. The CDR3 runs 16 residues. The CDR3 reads CASSLDRSWDTGELFF. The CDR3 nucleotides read TGTGCCAGCAGTTTAGACCGGTCTTGGGACACCGGGGAGCTGTTTTTT.

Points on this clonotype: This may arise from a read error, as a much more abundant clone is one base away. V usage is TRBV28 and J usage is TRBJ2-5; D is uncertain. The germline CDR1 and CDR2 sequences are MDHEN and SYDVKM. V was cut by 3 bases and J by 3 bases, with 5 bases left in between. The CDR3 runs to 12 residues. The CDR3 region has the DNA TGTGCCAGCAGTTTGCGAGAAGAGACCCAGTACTTC. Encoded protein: CASSLREETQYF.

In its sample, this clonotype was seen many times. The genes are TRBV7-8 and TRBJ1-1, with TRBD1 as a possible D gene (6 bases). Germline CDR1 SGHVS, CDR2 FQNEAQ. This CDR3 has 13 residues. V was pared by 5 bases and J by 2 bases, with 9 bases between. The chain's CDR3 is CASSEDRNTEAFF. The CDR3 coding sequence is TGTGCCAGCAGCGAGGACAGAAACACTGAAGCTTTCTTT. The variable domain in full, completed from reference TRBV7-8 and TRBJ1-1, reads GAGVSQSPRYKVAKRGQDVALRCDPISGHVSLFWYQQALGQGPEFLTYFQNEAQLDKSGLPSDRFFAERPEGSVSTLKIQRTQQEDSAVYLCASSEDRNTEAFFGQGTRLTVV.

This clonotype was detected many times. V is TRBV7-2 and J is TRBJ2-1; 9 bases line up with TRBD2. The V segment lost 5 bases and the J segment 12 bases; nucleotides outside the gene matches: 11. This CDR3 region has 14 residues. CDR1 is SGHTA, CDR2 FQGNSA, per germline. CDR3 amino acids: CASSTPGTSFLQFF. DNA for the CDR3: TGTGCCAGCAGCACGCCCGGGACTAGCTTTTTGCAGTTCTTC.

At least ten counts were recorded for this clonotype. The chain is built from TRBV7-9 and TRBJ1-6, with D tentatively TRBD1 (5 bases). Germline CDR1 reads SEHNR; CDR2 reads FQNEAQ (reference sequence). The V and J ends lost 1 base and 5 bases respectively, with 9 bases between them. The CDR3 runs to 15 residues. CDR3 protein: CASSLGWGNNSPLHF. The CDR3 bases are TGTGCCAGCAGCTTAGGGTGGGGGAATAATTCACCCCTCCACTTT.

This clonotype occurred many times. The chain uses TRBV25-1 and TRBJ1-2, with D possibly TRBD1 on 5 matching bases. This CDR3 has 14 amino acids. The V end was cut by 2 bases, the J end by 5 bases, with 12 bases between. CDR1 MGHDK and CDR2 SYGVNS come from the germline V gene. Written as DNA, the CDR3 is TGTGCCAGCAGTGAAAGCGGGGGATATTATGGCTACACCTTC. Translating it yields CASSESGGYYGYTF.

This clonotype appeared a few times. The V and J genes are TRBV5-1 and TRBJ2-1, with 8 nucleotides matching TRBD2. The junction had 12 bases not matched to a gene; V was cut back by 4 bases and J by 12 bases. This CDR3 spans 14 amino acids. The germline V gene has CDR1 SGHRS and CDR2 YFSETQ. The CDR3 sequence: CASSATGGRSWQFF. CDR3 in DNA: TGCGCCAGCAGCGCTACGGGCGGGAGGTCTTGGCAGTTCTTC.

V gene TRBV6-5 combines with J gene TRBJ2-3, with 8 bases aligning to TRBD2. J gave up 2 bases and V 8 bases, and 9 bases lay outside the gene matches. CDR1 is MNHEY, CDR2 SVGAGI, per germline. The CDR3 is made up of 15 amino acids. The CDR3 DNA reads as TGTGCCAGCCTTCGAACTAGCGGTTCCACAGATACGCAGTATTTT. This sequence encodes CASLRTSGSTDTQYF.

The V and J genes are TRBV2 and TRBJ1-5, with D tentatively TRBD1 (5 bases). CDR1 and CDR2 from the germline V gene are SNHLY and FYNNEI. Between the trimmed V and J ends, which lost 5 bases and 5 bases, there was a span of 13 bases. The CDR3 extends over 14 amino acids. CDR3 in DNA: TGTGCCAGCAGTAGAATACAGGCCGATCAGCCCCAGCATTTT. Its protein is CASSRIQADQPQHF.

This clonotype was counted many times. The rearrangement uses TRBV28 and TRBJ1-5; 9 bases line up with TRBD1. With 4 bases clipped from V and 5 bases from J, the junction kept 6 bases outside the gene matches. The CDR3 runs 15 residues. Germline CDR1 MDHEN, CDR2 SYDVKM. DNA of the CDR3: TGTGCCAGCAGTTCAGGGGGACAGGGAGATCAGCCCCAGCATTTT. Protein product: CASSSGGQGDQPQHF.

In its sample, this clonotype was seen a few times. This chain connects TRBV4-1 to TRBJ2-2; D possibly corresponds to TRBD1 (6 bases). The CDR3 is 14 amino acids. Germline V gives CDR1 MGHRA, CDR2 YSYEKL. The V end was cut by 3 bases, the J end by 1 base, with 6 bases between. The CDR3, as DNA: TGCGCCAGCAGCCAGACAGGGAACACCGGGGAGCTGTTTTTT. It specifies CASSQTGNTGELFF.

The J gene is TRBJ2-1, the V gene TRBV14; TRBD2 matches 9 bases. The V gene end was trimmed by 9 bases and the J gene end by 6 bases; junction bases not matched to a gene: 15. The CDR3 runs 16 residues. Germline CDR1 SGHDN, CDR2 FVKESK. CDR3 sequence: CASQPQASGIRNEQFF. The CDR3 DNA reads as TGTGCCAGTCAACCCCAGGCTAGCGGGATACGCAATGAGCAGTTCTTC.